These 23 T cell receptor beta chains were sequenced from one sample in a study of early T cells in non-severe SARS-CoV-2 infection. One entry per CDR3 protein results from TCRdb running MiXCR on the 5' RACE reads. The sample carries some 59,000 distinct CDR3 sequences, 8.7% recorded once. Sequencing was performed on whole blood, taken at baseline. The receptors shown here come from an adult who was a healthcare worker with PCR-confirmed SARS-CoV-2 infection or an uninfected control (not recorded which).

This clonotype has only a few counts. This chain uses TRBV4-1 with TRBJ2-1; 8 nucleotides match TRBD1. The CDR3 spans 14 residues. Germline loops: CDR1 MGHRA, CDR2 YSYEKL. After removal of 3 bases from V and 4 bases from J, the junction contained 2 bases not matched to a gene. CDR3 sequence: CASSHHRGYNEQFF. The CDR3 nucleotides are TGCGCCAGCAGCCACCACAGGGGGTACAATGAGCAGTTCTTC.

The chain uses TRBV6-6 and TRBJ1-2; TRBD1 agrees at 7 bases. The length of the CDR3 is 14 residues. Losses at the gene ends were 4 bases for V and 3 bases for J; bases not matched to a gene: 5. Germline-derived CDR1 and CDR2 are MNHNY and SVGAGI (reference sequence). CDR3 residues: CASSSPGTDYGYTF. CDR3 bases: TGTGCCAGCAGTTCCCCCGGGACAGACTATGGCTACACCTTC.

This clonotype has only a few counts. The gene calls are TRBV29-1 and TRBJ2-7; 7 bases fit TRBD2. V shed 7 bases and J 1 base; nucleotides not matched to a gene: 4. The CDR3 loop spans 12 amino acids. Germline CDR1 SQVTM, CDR2 ANQGSEA. The CDR3: CSAGGPSYEQYF. CDR3 DNA: TGCAGCGCGGGGGGTCCGTCCTACGAGCAGTACTTC.

Ten or more counts support this clonotype. This chain uses TRBV20-1 with TRBJ1-4; possible D gene TRBD1, 5 bases. Germline-derived CDR1 and CDR2 are DFQATT and SNEGSKA (reference sequence). The CDR3 is 13 residues long. V was trimmed by 2 bases and J by 4 bases, leaving 8 bases between them. The CDR3 sequence: CSARPGHNEKLFF. DNA of the CDR3: TGCAGTGCTAGACCGGGGCATAATGAAAAACTGTTTTTT.

V gene TRBV6-5 combines with J gene TRBJ2-7; possibly TRBD2 for D (6 bases). Germline V CDR1 and CDR2: MNHEY, SVGAGI. Trimming removed 7 bases at V and 5 bases at J, with 12 bases between. The CDR3 extends over 12 amino acids. CDR3: CASKTEGHEQYF. The CDR3 DNA is TGTGCCAGCAAAACGGAGGGCCACGAGCAGTACTTC.

This clonotype appeared many times. The chain recombines TRBV5-1 with TRBJ2-3; D not resolved. Germline V lookup: CDR1 SGHRS, CDR2 YFSETQ. The V and J ends lost 1 base and 2 bases respectively, with 14 bases between them. The CDR3 length is 16 residues. The CDR3 spells CASSLTIVGSTDTQYF. CDR3 coding DNA: TGCGCCAGCAGCTTGACGATCGTGGGGTCCACAGATACGCAGTATTTT.

CDR3 DNA sequence: TGTGCCAGCAGTTTAGTCGGCGGGGGGGGAAATACGCAGTATTTT. The encoded protein is CASSLVGGGGNTQYF. This chain connects TRBV12-3 or TRBV12-4 to TRBJ2-3; the match to TRBD2 covers 9 bases. The CDR3 covers 15 residues. V gave up 1 base and J gave up 7 bases; unmatched junction bases: 6.

The CDR3 DNA reads as TGTGCCAGCCAACGGGGGAGAAGGGACACCGGGGAGCTGTTTTTT. Protein product: CASQRGRRDTGELFF. The chain carries TRBV7-9 and TRBJ2-2, with D perhaps matching TRBD2 (6 bases). The length of the CDR3 is 15 residues. V gave up 8 bases and J gave up 3 bases, with 16 bases separating them. Looked up from germline, CDR1 is SEHNR and CDR2 is FQNEAQ (reference sequence).

V and J are TRBV20-1 and TRBJ2-3; D uncertain. The V gene's germline CDR1 is DFQATT and CDR2 SNEGSKA (reference sequence). The CDR3 sequence is 15 residues long. V lost 5 bases and J 2 bases, leaving 17 bases between the germline ends. This chain's CDR3 is CSARNPLTSTDTQYF. As DNA, the CDR3 is TGCAGTGCTCGCAACCCCTTAACGTCCACAGATACGCAGTATTTT.

Written as DNA, the CDR3 is TGTGCCAGCAGTTTAGAAAATAGCTGCGAGCAGTACTTC. Encoded protein: CASSLENSCEQYF. V is TRBV12-3 or TRBV12-4 and J is TRBJ2-7, with unresolved D. V lost 1 base and J 6 bases, leaving 10 bases between the germline ends. This CDR3 spans 13 amino acids.

The chain is built from TRBV7-9 and TRBJ2-3; 10 nucleotides match TRBD1. This CDR3 is 15 amino acids long. Germline V gene lookup returns CDR1 SEHNR and CDR2 FQNEAQ (reference sequence). Trimming removed 4 bases from V and 4 bases from J; junction bases left unmatched: 5. The CDR3 sequence is CASSSGTGVPDTQYF. In DNA form, the CDR3 reads TGTGCCAGCAGCTCCGGGACAGGGGTCCCAGATACGCAGTATTTT.

This chain uses TRBV30 with TRBJ2-2; D possibly matches TRBD1 or TRBD2 (6 bases each). Germline CDR1 reads GTSNPN; CDR2 reads SVGIG (reference sequence). V shed 1 base and J shed 1 base, with 22 bases lying between them. The length of the CDR3 is 19 residues. CDR3 coding DNA: TGTGCCTGGAGTGAGGACGCACGGGGGCTTTTATTGAACACCGGGGAGCTGTTTTTT. It encodes CAWSEDARGLLLNTGELFF.

The CDR3 region has the DNA TGCAGTGCTGACTGGAACACAGATACGCAGTATTTT. It yields the protein CSADWNTDTQYF. The chain recombines TRBV20-1 with TRBJ2-3; D unclear. Between the trimmed V and J ends, which lost 5 bases and 2 bases, there was a span of 8 bases. The CDR3 consists of 12 residues. The germline V gene encodes CDR1 DFQATT and CDR2 SNEGSKA (reference sequence).

This clonotype has a handful of counts. This rearrangement joins TRBV11-2 to TRBJ2-3; 10 positions match TRBD1. The CDR3 has 15 amino acids. Trimming removed 5 bases from V and 5 bases from J; junction bases left unmatched: 7. The germline V gene encodes CDR1 SGHAT and CDR2 FQNNGV. CDR3 region: CASSGRQGAIDTQYF. The CDR3 DNA is TGTGCCAGCAGCGGACGACAGGGGGCGATAGATACGCAGTATTTT.

This clonotype has ten or more counts. The chain combines TRBV12-3 or TRBV12-4 with TRBJ2-5; TRBD2 aligns across 8 bases. The CDR3 has 17 amino acids. Germline trimming cut 3 bases from V and 9 bases from J; bases unmatched to any gene: 18. CDR3 sequence: CASSFQPLTSGTGAQYF. DNA for the CDR3: TGTGCCAGCAGTTTCCAGCCCCTCACTAGCGGCACAGGAGCCCAGTACTTC.

The table lists this clonotype with many counts. The V gene is TRBV24-1, the J gene TRBJ2-3; a weak D match, TRBD2 (6 bases). CDR1 and CDR2 from the germline V gene are KGHDR and SFDVKD. Trimming stripped 5 bases from V and 2 bases from J, with 10 bases between. This CDR3 has 14 residues. CDR3 sequence: CATSAGGPTDTQYF. CDR3 in DNA: TGTGCCACCAGTGCAGGAGGGCCCACAGATACGCAGTATTTT.

In its sample, this clonotype was seen many times. The chain carries TRBV3-1 and TRBJ2-2; weak D call: TRBD2 (6 bases). There are 17 residues in the CDR3. The V end was cut by 0 bases, the J end by 3 bases, with 14 bases between. The V gene's germline CDR1 is LGHDT and CDR2 YNNKEL (reference sequence). CDR3 loop: CASSQDQEGEDTGELFF. The CDR3 DNA is TGTGCCAGCAGCCAAGATCAGGAGGGAGAGGACACCGGGGAGCTGTTTTTT. Full variable domain (remainder filled in from reference TRBV3-1 and TRBJ2-2): DTAVSQTPKYLVTQMGNDKSIKCEQNLGHDTMYWYKQDSKKFLKIMFSYNNKELIINETVPNRFSPKSPDKAHLNLHINSLELGDSAVYFCASSQDQEGEDTGELFFGEGSRLTVL.

This clonotype has more than one count but fewer than ten. The junction differs from germline at one of its ends, possibly a read error. The chain carries TRBV20-1 and TRBJ1-6; D is possibly TRBD1 (6 bases). Germline V gene sequence: CDR1 DFQATT, CDR2 SNEGSKA (reference sequence). The CDR3 extends over 13 amino acids. CDR3 DNA: TGCAGTGCTCGAGACCGGGGGGCTTCACCCCTCCACTTT. Protein sequence: CSARDRGASPLHF.

The rearrangement links TRBV29-1 to TRBJ2-3; 8 nucleotides align to TRBD1. This CDR3 is built from 16 residues. The V and J ends lost 5 bases and 4 bases, in that order; junction bases with no gene match: 14. CDR1 and CDR2 from the germline V gene are SQVTM and ANQGSEA. The CDR3 DNA reads TGCAGCGTTCGGGGTGGCGGGCAGGGGGCGTCAGATACGCAGTATTTT. The encoded protein is CSVRGGGQGASDTQYF.

This clonotype was observed a handful of times. The genes are TRBV12-3 or TRBV12-4 and TRBJ1-4; 8 bases are shared with TRBD1. This CDR3 comprises 13 residues. The ends lost 8 bases at V and 4 bases at J; junction bases unmatched: 3. CDR3 sequence (DNA): TGTGCCAGCCAGGACAGGGTTAATGAAAAACTGTTTTTT. Translating it yields CASQDRVNEKLFF.

This clonotype was observed at least ten times. The rearrangement links TRBV2 to TRBJ2-7, with 7 bases fitting TRBD1. V lost 3 bases and J lost 4; bases outside the gene matches: 6. The CDR3 totals 14 residues. The germline V gene has CDR1 SNHLY and CDR2 FYNNEI. CDR3 region: CASSDRGMGYEQYF. For the CDR3, the DNA is TGTGCCAGCAGTGACAGGGGGATGGGGTACGAGCAGTACTTC.

This clonotype was seen a handful of times. The rearrangement joins TRBV10-2 to TRBJ2-7, with 7 bases aligning to TRBD2. Germline V gene sequence: CDR1 WSHSY, CDR2 SAAADI. The CDR3 contains 16 residues. With 7 bases clipped from V and 5 bases from J, the junction kept 17 bases outside the gene matches. The CDR3 protein is CASNRLTEGGFHEQYF. CDR3 DNA: TGCGCCAGCAACCGCTTGACAGAGGGAGGGTTCCACGAGCAGTACTTC.

CDR3 in DNA: TGTGCCATCAGTGATGGAACAACCTCTTCACCCCTCCACTTT. It specifies CAISDGTTSSPLHF. V is TRBV10-3 and J is TRBJ1-6; D is ambiguous. CDR1 and CDR2 (germline): ENHRY, SYGVKD. V shed 3 bases and J shed 9 bases, with 12 bases lying between them. The CDR3 loop spans 14 amino acids.